This TCR beta chain originates from a study of OX40 agonist ivuxolimab in advanced cancers. Turning to the study itself: Dose-escalation patients' cancers were hepatocellular carcinoma, melanoma, renal cell or head and neck cancer.

The CDR3 is 13 amino acids. Germline V gene data show CDR1 as SGDLS and CDR2 as YYNGEE. V gave up 6 bases and J gave up 3 bases; unmatched junction bases: 3. As for this clone: Its target is unknown.

The data were produced by immunoSEQ multiplex PCR, yet TCRdb's version contains in-frame clones alone and is incomplete. Of about 63,000 clones detected, around 89% appear once; the ten largest clones hold approximately 10%. Whole-study findings and limits: Some nonresponders also had low normalized T-cell clonal expansion.

This rearrangement joins TRBV9 to TRBJ2-5, with 9 bases fitting TRBD2. Sequenced here: CD4+ or CD8+ T cells sorted from blood, sampled in a trial of the OX40 agonist ivuxolimab. The clonotype was recovered from an adult with an advanced solid tumor such as melanoma, head and neck, liver or kidney cancer. DNA for the CDR3: TGTGCCAGCACCGCGGGGGGGGAAGAGACCCAGTACTTC. Translation: CASTAGGEETQYF.